One sample yielded the 22 T cell receptor beta chains listed below, sequenced in a study of T-cell reconstitution after alpha-beta-depleted transplantation in children. As it was prepared, the TCRbeta library received unique molecular identifiers. A single record per CDR3 protein comes from TCRdb applying MiXCR to the PCR reads. The table has hundreds of thousands of distinct CDR3 sequences, 9.5% to 15% seen once. The sample consisted of PBMCs from the stem cell graft donor, taken from the stem cell graft. The receptor set was obtained from a human donor who donated a stem cell graft to a child with acute lymphoblastic leukemia.

In this sample, this clonotype turned up many times. The junction does not match germline at one end; this may be a read error. CDR3 bases: TGTGCCTCCAGTGGGGGTCACTACAATGAGCAGTTCTTC. Its protein is CASSGGHYNEQFF. The chain joins TRBV24-1 to TRBJ2-1; D is possibly TRBD1 or TRBD2 (5 bases each). Germline assignment: CDR1 KGHDR and CDR2 SFDVKD. The CDR3 covers 13 residues.

The chain is built from TRBV4-3 and TRBJ2-7; D possibly corresponds to TRBD2 (5 bases). There are 14 residues in the CDR3. Germline lookup yields CDR1 LGHNA and CDR2 YSLEER. Trimming shortened V by 5 bases and J by 3 bases, and 14 bases separated the two germline ends. The CDR3 DNA reads as TGCGCCAGCAGCTCAACTAACGGGGTCTACGAGCAGTACTTC. Translating gives CASSSTNGVYEQYF.

Concerning this clonotype: A much larger clone differs from this one at a single base, so this may be a read error. The gene calls are TRBV7-9 and TRBJ2-3, with D unclear. The CDR3 is 15 residues long. The germline gives CDR1 SEHNR, CDR2 FQNEAQ (reference sequence). This chain's CDR3 is CASSLYGFSTDTRYF. The CDR3 DNA is TGTGCCAGCAGCTTATACGGTTTTAGCACAGATACGCGGTATTTT.

This clonotype was counted many times. One end of the junction varies from germline; a read error may be responsible. The chain recombines TRBV24-1 with TRBJ2-1, with TRBD2 as a possible D gene (5 bases). The CDR3 is made up of 11 amino acids. Germline CDR1 KGHDR, CDR2 SFDVKD. CDR3 in DNA: TGTGCCACCAGTGAGGCGGGTTTTTGGGTCTTC. This gives the protein CATSEAGFWVF.

This clonotype has a count of ten or more. J is TRBJ1-1 and V is TRBV29-1; D gene unclear. The CDR3 has 13 amino acids. Per germline, CDR1 SQVTM and CDR2 ANQGSEA. The ends were cut back, 0 bases at V and 1 base at J, with 6 bases in the middle. This CDR3 is CSVEDRRNTEAFF. For the CDR3, the DNA is TGCAGCGTTGAAGATCGGAGGAACACTGAAGCTTTCTTT.

This clonotype appeared many times. This rearrangement joins TRBV6-5 to TRBJ1-3; no firm D call. V lost 2 bases to trimming and J lost 0 bases, with 8 bases between them. The CDR3 extends over 15 amino acids. Germline lookup yields CDR1 MNHEY and CDR2 SVGAGI. Here the CDR3 DNA reads TGTGCCAGCAGTTACAGTCCTGACTCTGGAAACACCATATATTTT. Protein: CASSYSPDSGNTIYF.

The sample holds many counts of this clonotype. This chain joins TRBV6-5 and TRBJ2-1; weak D call: TRBD2 (6 bases). Trimming pared 2 bases from V and 7 bases from J, leaving 12 bases between. The CDR3 contains 14 residues. The germline CDR1 and CDR2 sequences are MNHEY and SVGAGI. Here the CDR3 reads CASSYTGALNEQFF. CDR3 DNA sequence: TGTGCCAGCAGTTACACGGGAGCGTTGAATGAGCAGTTCTTC.

The table lists this clonotype with many counts. The V gene is TRBV28, the J gene TRBJ2-3, with a possible D match to TRBD1 (5 bases). The germline V gene has CDR1 MDHEN and CDR2 SYDVKM. Trimming took 3 bases from V and 2 from J, leaving 15 bases between them. The CDR3 contains 16 residues. Written as DNA, the CDR3 is TGTGCCAGCAGTTTGGGAAAGGGGTCCTCCACAGATACGCAGTATTTT. Amino acids: CASSLGKGSSTDTQYF. Full variable domain (missing parts from reference TRBV28 and TRBJ2-3): DVKVTQSSRYLVKRTGEKVFLECVQDMDHENMFWYRQDPGLGLRLIYFSYDVKMKEKGDIPEGYSVSREKKERFSLILESASTNQTSMYLCASSLGKGSSTDTQYFGPGTRLTVL.

Ten or more counts support this clonotype. This chain uses TRBV7-9 with TRBJ2-1; 9 positions match TRBD1. Unmatched junction bases numbered 3, after V lost 3 bases and J lost 6 bases. The CDR3 extends over 14 amino acids. Germline-derived CDR1 and CDR2 are SEHNR and FQNEAQ (reference sequence). CDR3 coding DNA: TGTGCCAGCAGCTTTTCGGGACAGGGCAATGAGCAGTTCTTC. Translating it yields CASSFSGQGNEQFF.

The chain carries TRBV20-1 and TRBJ2-7; D perhaps matches TRBD1 (8 bases). V gave up 6 bases and J gave up 3 bases, with 15 bases separating them. CDR1 is DFQATT, CDR2 SNEGSKA, per germline (reference sequence). The length of the CDR3 is 13 residues. The CDR3 DNA sequence: TGCAGTGCCAGAACAGGGGGGGACTACGAGCAGTACTTC. The encoded protein is CSARTGGDYEQYF.

This clonotype was observed many times. The CDR3, as DNA: TGCAGCGTTACAGCGGGGGCCGGTTATTACGAGCAGTACTTC. This encodes CSVTAGAGYYEQYF. This chain links TRBV29-1 with TRBJ2-7, with TRBD2 matching 8 bases. V trimming: 5 bases; J trimming: 4 bases; junction bases outside the gene matches: 10. CDR3 length: 14 amino acids. CDR1 and CDR2 from the germline V gene are SQVTM and ANQGSEA.

This clonotype came up many times. The genes are TRBV6-1 and TRBJ1-3; 7 bases map to TRBD1. Looked up from germline, CDR1 is MNHNS and CDR2 is SASEGT. The CDR3 loop spans 15 amino acids. V was pared by 6 bases and J by 0 bases, with 5 bases of the junction left unmatched. This chain's CDR3 is CASRRQGPSGNTIYF. Here the CDR3 DNA reads TGTGCCAGCAGGAGACAGGGACCCTCTGGAAACACCATATATTTT.

This clonotype was counted at least ten times. V gene TRBV2 combines with J gene TRBJ1-2; D is undetermined. This CDR3 region has 13 residues. Germline V gene data show CDR1 as SNHLY and CDR2 as FYNNEI. V was pared by 6 bases and J by 7 bases, with 15 bases between. The CDR3 DNA reads TGTGCCAGCAGGCTCGACTTGGGCTCTGGCTACACCTTC. This codes for CASRLDLGSGYTF.

The chain has TRBV28 and TRBJ2-7, with 8 nucleotides matching TRBD1. CDR1 is MDHEN and CDR2 is SYDVKM in the germline V gene. The CDR3 consists of 15 residues. The V and J ends lost 5 bases and 0 bases, in that order; junction bases with no gene match: 6. The CDR3 region is CASSLVRGLSYEQYF. CDR3 coding DNA: TGTGCCAGCAGTCTCGTCAGGGGGCTCTCCTACGAGCAGTACTTC.

This clonotype has a count of ten or more. The genes are TRBV20-1 and TRBJ1-2; 8 nucleotides match TRBD1. Germline trimming cut 5 bases from V and 8 bases from J; bases unmatched to any gene: 7. The CDR3 totals 12 residues. Germline CDR1 reads DFQATT; CDR2 reads SNEGSKA (reference sequence). In DNA form, the CDR3 reads TGCAGTGCTCTCGACAGGGGTGGCGGCTACACCTTC. As protein: CSALDRGGGYTF.

In its sample, this clonotype was seen many times. The chain carries TRBV5-1 and TRBJ2-1; D is possibly TRBD1 (6 bases). With 0 bases removed from V and 5 bases from J, the gap between germline ends came to 9 bases. Germline V lookup: CDR1 SGHRS, CDR2 YFSETQ. The CDR3 is 14 amino acids. CDR3 nucleotide sequence: TGCGCCAGCAGCTTGGAGGGGGACGACAATGAGCAGTTCTTC. Amino acid sequence: CASSLEGDDNEQFF.

This clonotype has ten or more counts. The chain links TRBV28 to TRBJ2-4, with a weak D call TRBD2 (5 bases). The germline V gene has CDR1 MDHEN and CDR2 SYDVKM. V dropped 3 bases and J dropped 4 bases, with 16 bases sitting between them. This CDR3 is built from 16 residues. The CDR3 loop reads CASSFIRESIKNIQYF. The CDR3 DNA is TGTGCCAGCAGTTTTATAAGGGAGTCCATTAAAAACATTCAGTACTTC.

The gene calls are TRBV12-3 or TRBV12-4 and TRBJ1-2; no reliable D call. Trimming stripped 5 bases from V and 10 bases from J, with 14 bases between. The CDR3 covers 12 residues. The CDR3 bases are TGTGCCAGCAGTCCCGACCCTAGTTCCTACACCTTC. It codes for CASSPDPSSYTF.

The genes are TRBV24-1 and TRBJ2-1; a possible D gene is TRBD2 (6 bases). Deletions cut 1 base from V and 7 bases from J, with 10 bases between. The CDR3 sequence is 14 residues long. Looked up from germline, CDR1 is KGHDR and CDR2 is SFDVKD. The CDR3 region has the DNA TGTGCCACCAGTGATTTCGCCGGGGGAAATGAGCAGTTCTTC. Its translation is CATSDFAGGNEQFF.

This clonotype was recorded at least ten times. The chain has TRBV5-6 and TRBJ2-5, with 8 bases lining up with TRBD1. In germline, CDR1 is SGHDT, CDR2 YYEEEE. This CDR3 has 16 amino acids. V shed 3 bases, J shed 4 bases, and the junction held 11 bases outside the gene matches. In DNA, the CDR3 is TGTGCCAGCAGCTCCCTGACAGGGGCCCTCCGAGAGACCCAGTACTTC. This codes for CASSSLTGALRETQYF.

This clonotype was counted between two and nine times. This chain connects TRBV30 to TRBJ2-2, with unresolved D. Trimming cost V 0 bases and J 2 bases, with 7 bases left between them. This CDR3 is 14 amino acids long. Germline lookup yields CDR1 GTSNPN and CDR2 SVGIG (reference sequence). The CDR3 loop reads CAWSVDLNTGELFF. For the CDR3, the DNA is TGTGCCTGGAGTGTGGATCTAAACACCGGGGAGCTGTTTTTT.

The sample holds a few counts of this clonotype. The chain combines TRBV7-9 with TRBJ2-3; D is uncertain. Germline V gene data show CDR1 as SEHNR and CDR2 as FQNEAQ (reference sequence). The CDR3 has 14 amino acids. V lost 0 bases and J 2 bases, leaving 6 bases between the germline ends. CDR3 sequence reads: CASSLAGITDTQYF. CDR3 bases: TGTGCCAGCAGCTTAGCGGGAATCACAGATACGCAGTATTTT. Full variable domain (rest looked up from reference TRBV7-9 and TRBJ2-3): DTGVSQNPRHKITKRGQNVTFRCDPISEHNRLYWYRQTLGQGPEFLTYFQNEAQLEKSRLLSDRFSAERPKGSFSTLEIQRTEQGDSAMYLCASSLAGITDTQYFGPGTRLTVL.